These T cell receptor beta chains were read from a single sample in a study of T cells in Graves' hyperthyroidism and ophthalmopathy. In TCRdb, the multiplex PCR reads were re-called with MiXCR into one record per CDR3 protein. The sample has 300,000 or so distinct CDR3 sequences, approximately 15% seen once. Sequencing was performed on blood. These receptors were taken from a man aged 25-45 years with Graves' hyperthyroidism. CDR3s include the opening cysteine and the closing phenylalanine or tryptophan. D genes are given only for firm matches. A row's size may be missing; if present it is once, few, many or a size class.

CDR3 DNA: TGTGCCAGCAGCCCGACAGCGGGGGACAGTCAGTACTTC; CDR3 protein: CASSPTAGDSQYF; V gene: TRBV5-4; J gene: TRBJ2-5; D gene: NA; clone size: NA
CDR3 DNA: TGTGCCAGCAGCCAAGGGAGTAGCGGGAGGTTCGACAATGAGCAGTTCTTC; CDR3 protein: CASSQGSSGRFDNEQFF; V gene: TRBV7-9; J gene: TRBJ2-1; D gene: TRBD2; clone size: many
CDR3 DNA: TGTGCCAGCAGCTTAGTGGAAACTAGTCCAACAGATACGCAGTATTTT; CDR3 protein: CASSLVETSPTDTQYF; V gene: TRBV11-2; J gene: TRBJ2-3; D gene: NA; clone size: many
CDR3 DNA: TGTGCCAGCTCACCTTCGGCGGGCTCTTACAATGAGCAGTTCTTC; CDR3 protein: CASSPSAGSYNEQFF; V gene: TRBV18; J gene: TRBJ2-1; D gene: NA; clone size: NA
CDR3 DNA: TGTGCCAGCAGACCGACTAGCGGGAGGTCTGAGCAGTTCTTC; CDR3 protein: CASRPTSGRSEQFF; V gene: TRBV3-1; J gene: TRBJ2-1; D gene: TRBD2; clone size: NA
CDR3 DNA: TGTGCCAGCAGGCCCCTGGCCGGACAGCGAGATTCACCCCTCCACTTT; CDR3 protein: CASRPLAGQRDSPLHF; V gene: TRBV12-3/TRBV12-4; J gene: TRBJ1-6; D gene: NA; clone size: NA
CDR3 DNA: TGCGCCAGCAGCTTGGTTTGGCTAGCGGGGCCCAATGAGCAGTTCTTC; CDR3 protein: CASSLVWLAGPNEQFF; V gene: TRBV5-1; J gene: TRBJ2-1; D gene: TRBD2; clone size: once
CDR3 DNA: TGTGCCAGCAGTTTACAACAGCAAGAGACCCAGTACTTC; CDR3 protein: CASSLQQQETQYF; V gene: TRBV12-3/TRBV12-4; J gene: TRBJ2-5; D gene: NA; clone size: many
CDR3 DNA: TGTGCCAGCAGGCCCGCTAGCGGGAGCGGCGCAGATACGCAGTATTTT; CDR3 protein: CASRPASGSGADTQYF; V gene: TRBV12-3/TRBV12-4; J gene: TRBJ2-3; D gene: TRBD2; clone size: many
CDR3 DNA: TGTGCCAGCAGCTTATCGGCTAGCGGGATGTCCTACGAGCAGTACTTC; CDR3 protein: CASSLSASGMSYEQYF; V gene: TRBV7-8; J gene: TRBJ2-7; D gene: TRBD2; clone size: NA
CDR3 DNA: TGTGCCAGCAGCTTAACCACCCTCCCGACAGCCGAATTAGTAAATGAGCAGTTCTTC; CDR3 protein: CASSLTTLPTAELVNEQFF; V gene: TRBV7-3; J gene: TRBJ2-1; D gene: NA; clone size: few
CDR3 DNA: TGTGCCAGCAGGGACGGACCCAATGAGCAGTTCTTC; CDR3 protein: CASRDGPNEQFF; V gene: TRBV6-1; J gene: TRBJ2-1; D gene: NA; clone size: many
CDR3 DNA: TGTGCCAGCAGTTTAAATTCGCAACTCTATGGCTACACCTTC; CDR3 protein: CASSLNSQLYGYTF; V gene: TRBV27; J gene: TRBJ1-2; D gene: NA; clone size: many
CDR3 DNA: TGTGCCAGCAGCCCCCCGAGGGTCGGCACCGGGGAGCTGTTTTTT; CDR3 protein: CASSPPRVGTGELFF; V gene: TRBV2; J gene: TRBJ2-2; D gene: NA; clone size: many
CDR3 DNA: TGCAGTGCTAGAGATAGCGGGAGGGCCTACGAGCAGTACTTC; CDR3 protein: CSARDSGRAYEQYF; V gene: TRBV20-1; J gene: TRBJ2-7; D gene: TRBD2; clone size: many
CDR3 DNA: TGTGCCAGCACCTTACGACAGGGCCGAGCTAACTATGGCTGCACCTTC; CDR3 protein: CASTLRQGRANYGCTF; V gene: TRBV6-1; J gene: TRBJ1-2; D gene: TRBD1; clone size: few
CDR3 DNA: TGTGCCAGCAGCTTGGCTAGCGGGAGGGCCCCTGAGCAGTTCTTC; CDR3 protein: CASSLASGRAPEQFF; V gene: TRBV7-9; J gene: TRBJ2-1; D gene: TRBD2; clone size: few
CDR3 DNA: TGTGCCAGCAGCTTAGTCCTAGCGGGAGAGGAAGGTGAGCAGTACTTC; CDR3 protein: CASSLVLAGEEGEQYF; V gene: TRBV7-8; J gene: TRBJ2-7; D gene: TRBD2; clone size: many
CDR3 DNA: TGCAGTGCCCCAAAACGGACCGCAGGCGATACGCAGTATTTT; CDR3 protein: CSAPKRTAGDTQYF; V gene: TRBV20-1; J gene: TRBJ2-3; D gene: NA; clone size: many
CDR3 DNA: TGTGCCAGTAGTATGGGGCCCACCACAGATACGCAGTATTTT; CDR3 protein: CASSMGPTTDTQYF; V gene: TRBV19; J gene: TRBJ2-3; D gene: NA; clone size: few
CDR3 DNA: TGTGCCAGCAGGCCTCGGACTGTCTCCTACGAGCAGTACTTC; CDR3 protein: CASRPRTVSYEQYF; V gene: TRBV6-1; J gene: TRBJ2-7; D gene: NA; clone size: many
CDR3 DNA: TGTGCCAGCGCCCCCGGAGGAGCAGGAAATGAGCAGTTCTTC; CDR3 protein: CASAPGGAGNEQFF; V gene: TRBV28; J gene: TRBJ2-1; D gene: NA; clone size: many
CDR3 DNA: TGTGCCAGCAGCAGAGCGGGATCGCGTGGGGCCAACGTCCTGACTTTC; CDR3 protein: CASSRAGSRGANVLTF; V gene: TRBV7-8; J gene: TRBJ2-6; D gene: TRBD2; clone size: many
CDR3 DNA: TGTGCCAGCAGCCAAGAGGGTCTCAGGGGGAGGACTAGCGGGAGGCCATTCACAGATACGCAGTATTTT; CDR3 protein: CASSQEGLRGRTSGRPFTDTQYF; V gene: TRBV14; J gene: TRBJ2-3; D gene: TRBD2; clone size: many
CDR3 DNA: TGTGCCAGCAGTTCACCCGGCGGCACCGGGGAGCTGTTTTTT; CDR3 protein: CASSSPGGTGELFF; V gene: TRBV12-3/TRBV12-4; J gene: TRBJ2-2; D gene: NA; clone size: many
CDR3 DNA: TGTGCCAGCAGTAACAGGGGGCAGGTAGATACGCAGTATTTT; CDR3 protein: CASSNRGQVDTQYF; V gene: TRBV28; J gene: TRBJ2-3; D gene: TRBD1; clone size: NA
CDR3 DNA: TGTGCCAGCAGCTTAGATGGCCCCGGGGGGGACACTGAAGCTTTCTTT; CDR3 protein: CASSLDGPGGDTEAFF; V gene: TRBV11-2; J gene: TRBJ1-1; D gene: NA; clone size: NA
CDR3 DNA: TGTGCCAGCAGCTATGGGCGCGGGAGGGCCGGGGACACCGGGGAGCTGTTTTTT; CDR3 protein: CASSYGRGRAGDTGELFF; V gene: TRBV7-6; J gene: TRBJ2-2; D gene: TRBD2; clone size: few
CDR3 DNA: TGCGCCAGCAGCCAAGGACACGGCGCCTACGAGCAGTACTTC; CDR3 protein: CASSQGHGAYEQYF; V gene: TRBV4-1; J gene: TRBJ2-7; D gene: NA; clone size: NA
CDR3 DNA: TGCAGTGCTAGGCGGAATTGGAATTCACCCCTCCACTTT; CDR3 protein: CSARRNWNSPLHF; V gene: TRBV20-1; J gene: TRBJ1-6; D gene: NA; clone size: NA
CDR3 DNA: TGCGCCAGCAGCTTGATCCAGGGGCCCACCTACGAGCAGTACTTC; CDR3 protein: CASSLIQGPTYEQYF; V gene: TRBV5-1; J gene: TRBJ2-7; D gene: NA; clone size: many
CDR3 DNA: TGTGCCAGCAGCTTTTCTCGCGGGTTTGGTTCTGGAAACACCATATATTTT; CDR3 protein: CASSFSRGFGSGNTIYF; V gene: TRBV3-1; J gene: TRBJ1-3; D gene: NA; clone size: few
CDR3 DNA: TGTGCCACCAGTGACTATATCCGGGACAACGGACTCAATGAGCAGTTCTTC; CDR3 protein: CATSDYIRDNGLNEQFF; V gene: TRBV24-1; J gene: TRBJ2-1; D gene: NA; clone size: few
CDR3 DNA: TGTGCCAGCAGCTTATCCTTCGGTGCGGGAGGGAATGAGCAGTTCTTC; CDR3 protein: CASSLSFGAGGNEQFF; V gene: TRBV11-2; J gene: TRBJ2-1; D gene: TRBD2; clone size: many
CDR3 DNA: TGCGCCAGCAGGCCCCTCCTGGGGGAGAACTATGGCTACACCTTC; CDR3 protein: CASRPLLGENYGYTF; V gene: TRBV5-1; J gene: TRBJ1-2; D gene: NA; clone size: NA
CDR3 DNA: TGTGCCAGCAGCAGAACCGGGACTAGCGGCACAGATACGCAGTATTTT; CDR3 protein: CASSRTGTSGTDTQYF; V gene: TRBV3-1; J gene: TRBJ2-3; D gene: TRBD2; clone size: many
CDR3 DNA: TGCGCCAGCAGCCAAGATTGGAACAGGGGAGATAATGGCTACACCTTC; CDR3 protein: CASSQDWNRGDNGYTF; V gene: TRBV4-1; J gene: TRBJ1-2; D gene: TRBD1; clone size: NA
CDR3 DNA: TGTGCCAGCAGCTTAGTACAAGCCTACGAGCAGTACTTC; CDR3 protein: CASSLVQAYEQYF; V gene: TRBV7-2; J gene: TRBJ2-7; D gene: NA; clone size: many
CDR3 DNA: TGTGCCAGCAGCCTCTTAGGGGCTGAAAAACTGTTTTTT; CDR3 protein: CASSLLGAEKLFF; V gene: TRBV7-9; J gene: TRBJ1-4; D gene: NA; clone size: NA
CDR3 DNA: TGTGCCAGCAGGATGGGGGGCACCCCGGACGAGCAGTACTTC; CDR3 protein: CASRMGGTPDEQYF; V gene: TRBV12-3/TRBV12-4; J gene: TRBJ2-7; D gene: NA; clone size: many
CDR3 DNA: TGCGCCAGCAGCTTGGGGCTAGCGGCATACACAGATACGCAGTATTTT; CDR3 protein: CASSLGLAAYTDTQYF; V gene: TRBV5-1; J gene: TRBJ2-3; D gene: TRBD2; clone size: many
CDR3 DNA: TGTGCCAGCACCGACAGAGGGGGCTCACCCCTCCACTTT; CDR3 protein: CASTDRGGSPLHF; V gene: TRBV25-1; J gene: TRBJ1-6; D gene: TRBD1; clone size: NA
CDR3 DNA: TGCAGTGCTACCGGGACTAGCGGGACTTCCGGTGAGCAGTTCTTC; CDR3 protein: CSATGTSGTSGEQFF; V gene: TRBV20-1; J gene: TRBJ2-1; D gene: TRBD2; clone size: many
CDR3 DNA: TGTGCCAGCAGCTTAGAACGGACACGGGGCGAGGAAAAACTGTTTTTT; CDR3 protein: CASSLERTRGEEKLFF; V gene: TRBV11-2; J gene: TRBJ1-4; D gene: NA; clone size: many
CDR3 DNA: TGTGCCAGTAGTATGACACACAATGAGCAGTTCTTC; CDR3 protein: CASSMTHNEQFF; V gene: TRBV19; J gene: TRBJ2-1; D gene: NA; clone size: few
CDR3 DNA: TGTGCCAGCTCACCAGGTCAAGATGGCAATCAGCCCCAGCATTTT; CDR3 protein: CASSPGQDGNQPQHF; V gene: TRBV18; J gene: TRBJ1-5; D gene: NA; clone size: many
CDR3 DNA: TGTGCCAGCAGCGCACTAGGAAAAGGCTACGAGCAGTACTTC; CDR3 protein: CASSALGKGYEQYF; V gene: TRBV7-6; J gene: TRBJ2-7; D gene: NA; clone size: NA
CDR3 DNA: TGTGCCAGCAGCTCGGGGAGCCTAAGGGAGACCCAGTACTTC; CDR3 protein: CASSSGSLRETQYF; V gene: TRBV2; J gene: TRBJ2-5; D gene: NA; clone size: NA
CDR3 DNA: TGTGCCAGCAGCTCCGAGATTGGCTCACGACCCTACGAGCAGTACTTC; CDR3 protein: CASSSEIGSRPYEQYF; V gene: TRBV12-3/TRBV12-4; J gene: TRBJ2-7; D gene: NA; clone size: NA
CDR3 DNA: TGTGCCAGTAGGCACCACAGGGGAGGCCCCCCCCATCCAGGCTACACCTTC; CDR3 protein: CASRHHRGGPPHPGYTF; V gene: TRBV19; J gene: TRBJ1-2; D gene: TRBD1; clone size: many
CDR3 DNA: TGTGCCCGGTCAATACAGGGGGCCGAGAACACCGGGGAGCTGTTTTTT; CDR3 protein: CARSIQGAENTGELFF; V gene: TRBV30; J gene: TRBJ2-2; D gene: TRBD1; clone size: many
CDR3 DNA: TGTGCCAGCAGCCCCACAGGGTACGAGCAGTACTTC; CDR3 protein: CASSPTGYEQYF; V gene: TRBV6-1; J gene: TRBJ2-7; D gene: NA; clone size: many
CDR3 DNA: TGTGCCAGCAGTGACAGTCGGACAGGGTATACCTACGAGCAGTACTTC; CDR3 protein: CASSDSRTGYTYEQYF; V gene: TRBV6-1; J gene: TRBJ2-7; D gene: TRBD1; clone size: few
CDR3 DNA: TGTGCCACCAGTGACACGACTAGCGGGAGAGAGGATACGCAGTATTTT; CDR3 protein: CATSDTTSGREDTQYF; V gene: TRBV24-1; J gene: TRBJ2-3; D gene: TRBD2; clone size: few
CDR3 DNA: TGTGCCAGCAGCCAAGACGGCGGGAGGACATACAATGAGCAGTTCTTC; CDR3 protein: CASSQDGGRTYNEQFF; V gene: TRBV3-1; J gene: TRBJ2-1; D gene: TRBD2; clone size: many
CDR3 DNA: TGTGCCAGTAGTATAGGTGGGGGAGGGCCTTCAGATGAGCAGTTCTTC; CDR3 protein: CASSIGGGGPSDEQFF; V gene: TRBV19; J gene: TRBJ2-1; D gene: TRBD2; clone size: NA
CDR3 DNA: TGTGCCAGCAGTTATCGGAGCACAGGTACGCAGTATTTT; CDR3 protein: CASSYRSTGTQYF; V gene: TRBV12-3/TRBV12-4; J gene: TRBJ2-3; D gene: NA; clone size: few
CDR3 DNA: TGTGCCAGCAGTTATAAGCAGGGGAGGGAGCAGTACTTC; CDR3 protein: CASSYKQGREQYF; V gene: TRBV2; J gene: TRBJ2-7; D gene: NA; clone size: many
CDR3 DNA: TGTGCCAGCAGCTTAGGGCGGGACCACTACAATGAGCAGTTCTTC; CDR3 protein: CASSLGRDHYNEQFF; V gene: TRBV7-8; J gene: TRBJ2-1; D gene: NA; clone size: many